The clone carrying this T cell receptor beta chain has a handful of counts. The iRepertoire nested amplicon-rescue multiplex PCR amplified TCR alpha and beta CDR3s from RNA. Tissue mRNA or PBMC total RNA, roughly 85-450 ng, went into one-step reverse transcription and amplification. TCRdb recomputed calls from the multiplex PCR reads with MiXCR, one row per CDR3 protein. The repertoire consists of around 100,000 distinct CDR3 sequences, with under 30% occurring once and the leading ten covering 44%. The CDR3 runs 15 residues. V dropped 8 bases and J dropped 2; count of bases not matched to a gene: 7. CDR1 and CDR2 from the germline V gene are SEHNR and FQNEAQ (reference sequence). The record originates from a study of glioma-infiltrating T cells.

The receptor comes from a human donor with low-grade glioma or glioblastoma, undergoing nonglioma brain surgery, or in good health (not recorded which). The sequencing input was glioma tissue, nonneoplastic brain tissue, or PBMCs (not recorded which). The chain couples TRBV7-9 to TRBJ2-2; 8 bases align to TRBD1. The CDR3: CASVLGTGNTGELFF. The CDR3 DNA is TGTGCCAGCGTCTTAGGGACAGGAAACACCGGGGAGCTGTTTTTT.